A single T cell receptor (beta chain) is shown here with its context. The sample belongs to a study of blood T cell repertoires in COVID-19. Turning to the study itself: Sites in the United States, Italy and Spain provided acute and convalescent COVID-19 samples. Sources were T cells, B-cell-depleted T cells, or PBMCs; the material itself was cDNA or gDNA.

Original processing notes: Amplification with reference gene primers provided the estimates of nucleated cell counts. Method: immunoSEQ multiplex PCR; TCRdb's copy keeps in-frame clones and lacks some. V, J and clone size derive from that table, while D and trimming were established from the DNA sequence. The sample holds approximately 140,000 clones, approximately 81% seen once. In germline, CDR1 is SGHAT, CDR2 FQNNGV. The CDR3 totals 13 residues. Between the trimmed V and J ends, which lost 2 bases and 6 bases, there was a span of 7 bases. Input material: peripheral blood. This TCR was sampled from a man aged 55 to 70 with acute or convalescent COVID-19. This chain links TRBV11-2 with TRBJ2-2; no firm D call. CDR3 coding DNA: TGTGCCAGCAGCTTATACGGTTCCGGGGAGCTGTTTTTT. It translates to CASSLYGSGELFF.